This TCR beta chain was sequenced during a study of blood T cell repertoires in COVID-19. Across the whole study: COVID-19 samples collected from the United States, Italy and Spain covered acute and convalescent phases. T cells, B-cell-depleted T cells, or PBMCs supplied cDNA or gDNA.

This clone was seen only once. In the source study's methods: Reference gene primer amplification in the assay estimated nucleated cell counts. Clones were sequenced by immunoSEQ multiplex PCR, and TCRdb holds only the in-frame ones, with some missing. V and J calls and clone size are those listed in that table; D and trimming were worked out from the DNA. The sample carries 200,000 or so clones, 84% recorded once. Material for sequencing was peripheral blood. This TCR came from a woman in her 70s with active or convalescent COVID-19.

The chain's CDR3 is CASSPQEASGIYNEQFF. Written as DNA, the CDR3 is TGTGCCAGCTCACCCCAGGAGGCTAGCGGAATATACAATGAGCAGTTCTTC. V gene TRBV18 combines with J gene TRBJ2-1; 7 positions agree with TRBD2. Germline CDR1 reads KGHSH; CDR2 reads LQKENI. The CDR3 is 17 residues long. V lost 3 bases, J lost 4 bases, and 12 bases stayed unmatched. Looking up the rest from reference TRBV18 and TRBJ2-1 gives the full variable domain: NAGVMQNPRHLVRRRGQEARLRCSPMKGHSHVYWYRQLPEEGLKFMVYLQKENIIDESGMPKERFSAEFPKEGPSILRIQQVVRGDSAAYFCASSPQEASGIYNEQFFGPGTRLTVL.